This TCR beta chain was captured by sequencing in a study of tumor-infiltrating lymphocytes in primary liver carcinoma. About the research overall: The patients, men and women alike, were aged 30 to 69 years.

Notes on the study in general: Tumors had a significantly higher top-250-clone fraction than blood (p = 0.039).

For this clonotype: Its antigen is as yet unknown. The missing conserved phenylalanine or tryptophan at the end of this CDR3 makes a read error likely.

Total RNA (roughly 530 ng) served as template for TCR beta cDNA synthesis primed by a constant-region primer. Slightly modified ARM-PCR served as the procedure for the TCR beta libraries. These libraries came from three rounds of nested multiplex PCR. Forward primers for TRBV1-TRBV30 and a C-beta reverse primer served the first two PCR rounds, at around 9 cycles each. MiXCR, applied by TCRdb to the multiplex PCR reads, yields one record per CDR3 protein. The sample has over 35,000 distinct CDR3 sequences, 70% to 85% seen once. Unsorted bulk tissue (20-30 mg) underwent RNA and DNA co-extraction. Germline lookup yields CDR1 MGHRA and CDR2 YSYEKL. The CDR3 is made up of 16 amino acids.

The sample was liver tumor tissue from sampling region 4. Subset defined: tumor region T4, right-lateral pole. The receptor was isolated from a man aged 40-55 years with primary liver carcinoma and hepatitis B virus infection. The chain joins TRBV4-1 to TRBJ2-2, with TRBD1 identical over 7 bases. In nucleotides, the CDR3 is TGCGCCGGCAGCCGGGACGACAGGGTGAACACCGGGGAGCTGTTTTAC. Protein: CAGSRDDRVNTGELFY.